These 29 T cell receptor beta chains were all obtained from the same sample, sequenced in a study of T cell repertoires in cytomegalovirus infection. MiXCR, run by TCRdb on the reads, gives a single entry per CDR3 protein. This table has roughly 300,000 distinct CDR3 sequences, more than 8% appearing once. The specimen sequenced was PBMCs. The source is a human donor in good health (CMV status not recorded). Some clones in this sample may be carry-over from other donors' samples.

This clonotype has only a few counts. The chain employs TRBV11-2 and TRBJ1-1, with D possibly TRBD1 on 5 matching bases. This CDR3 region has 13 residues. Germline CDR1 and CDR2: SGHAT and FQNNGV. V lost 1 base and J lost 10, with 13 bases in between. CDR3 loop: CASSLGPRDGAFF. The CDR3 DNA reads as TGTGCCAGCAGCTTAGGACCCAGGGATGGAGCTTTCTTT.

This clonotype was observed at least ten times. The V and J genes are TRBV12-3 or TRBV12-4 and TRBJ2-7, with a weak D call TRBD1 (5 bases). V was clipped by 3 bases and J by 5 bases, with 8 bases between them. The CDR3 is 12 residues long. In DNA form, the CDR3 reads TGTGCCAGCAGTTTTCCAGGGAACGAGCAGTACTTC. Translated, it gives CASSFPGNEQYF.

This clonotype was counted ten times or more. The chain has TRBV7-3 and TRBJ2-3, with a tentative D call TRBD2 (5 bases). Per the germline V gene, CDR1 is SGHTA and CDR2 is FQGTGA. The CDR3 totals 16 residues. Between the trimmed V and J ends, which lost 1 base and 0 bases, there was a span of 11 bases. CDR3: CASSLRGVPSTDTQYF. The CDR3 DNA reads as TGTGCCAGCAGCTTAAGGGGAGTCCCCAGCACAGATACGCAGTATTTT.

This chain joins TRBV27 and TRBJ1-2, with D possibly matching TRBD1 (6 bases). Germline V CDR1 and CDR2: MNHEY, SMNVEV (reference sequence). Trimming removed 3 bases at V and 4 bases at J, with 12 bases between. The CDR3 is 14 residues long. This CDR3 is CASSFGQGIYGYTF. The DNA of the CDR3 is TGTGCCAGCAGTTTTGGCCAGGGGATCTATGGCTACACCTTC.

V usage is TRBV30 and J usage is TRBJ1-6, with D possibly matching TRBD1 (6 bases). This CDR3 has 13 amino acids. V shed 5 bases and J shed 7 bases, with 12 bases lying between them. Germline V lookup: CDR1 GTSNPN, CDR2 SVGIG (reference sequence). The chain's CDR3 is CAWGKGTNSPLHF. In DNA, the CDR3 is TGTGCCTGGGGAAAGGGGACAAATTCACCCCTCCACTTT.

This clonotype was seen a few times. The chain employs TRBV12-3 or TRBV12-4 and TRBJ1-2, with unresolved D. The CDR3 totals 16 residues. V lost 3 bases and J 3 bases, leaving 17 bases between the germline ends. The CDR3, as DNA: TGTGCCAGCAGTTTCCCAGTTTTCCTCCCAGACTATGGCTACACCTTC. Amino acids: CASSFPVFLPDYGYTF.

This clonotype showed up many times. CDR3 bases: TGTGCCAGCAATTTTCGAGCATCCTCTGGGGCCAACGTCCTGACTTTC. Translated, it gives CASNFRASSGANVLTF. This chain uses TRBV7-2 with TRBJ2-6; the D is unclear. Trimming removed 7 bases from V and 0 bases from J, with 13 bases in between. The CDR3 loop spans 16 amino acids. Germline V CDR1 and CDR2: SGHTA, FQGNSA.

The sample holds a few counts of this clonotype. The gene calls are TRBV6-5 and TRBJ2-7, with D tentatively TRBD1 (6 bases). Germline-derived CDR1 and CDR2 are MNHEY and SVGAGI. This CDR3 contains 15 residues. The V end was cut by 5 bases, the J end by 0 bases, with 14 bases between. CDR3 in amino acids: CASSPLTGGSYEQYF. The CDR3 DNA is TGTGCCAGCAGTCCCTTGACAGGAGGCTCCTACGAGCAGTACTTC.

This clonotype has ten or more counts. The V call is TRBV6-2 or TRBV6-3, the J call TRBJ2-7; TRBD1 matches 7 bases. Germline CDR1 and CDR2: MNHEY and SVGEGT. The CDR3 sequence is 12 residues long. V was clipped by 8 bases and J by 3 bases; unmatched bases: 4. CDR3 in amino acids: CASAWTGYEQYF. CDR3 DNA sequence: TGTGCCAGCGCATGGACAGGCTACGAGCAGTACTTC.

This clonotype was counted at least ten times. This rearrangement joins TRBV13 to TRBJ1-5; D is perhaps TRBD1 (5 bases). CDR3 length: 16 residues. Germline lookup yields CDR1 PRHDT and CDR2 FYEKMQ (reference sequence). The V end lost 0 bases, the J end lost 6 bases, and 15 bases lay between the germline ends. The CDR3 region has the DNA TGTGCCAGCAGCTTAGGGGGAAGGGGCGCGGGTCAGCCCCAGCATTTT. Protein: CASSLGGRGAGQPQHF.

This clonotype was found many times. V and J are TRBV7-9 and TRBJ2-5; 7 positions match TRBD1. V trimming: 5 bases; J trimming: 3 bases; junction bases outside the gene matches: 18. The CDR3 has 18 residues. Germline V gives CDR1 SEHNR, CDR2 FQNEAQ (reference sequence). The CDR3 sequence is CASSRYPLTGEWKETQYF. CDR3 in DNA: TGTGCCAGCAGCCGCTACCCCTTAACAGGGGAATGGAAAGAGACCCAGTACTTC.

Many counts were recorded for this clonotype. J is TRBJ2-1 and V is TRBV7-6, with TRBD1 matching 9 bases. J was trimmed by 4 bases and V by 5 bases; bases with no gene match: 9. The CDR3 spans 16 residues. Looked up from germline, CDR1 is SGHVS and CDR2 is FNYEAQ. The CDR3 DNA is TGTGCCAGCAGCCGAGGGGACAGGGATTCTTACAATGAGCAGTTCTTC. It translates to CASSRGDRDSYNEQFF.

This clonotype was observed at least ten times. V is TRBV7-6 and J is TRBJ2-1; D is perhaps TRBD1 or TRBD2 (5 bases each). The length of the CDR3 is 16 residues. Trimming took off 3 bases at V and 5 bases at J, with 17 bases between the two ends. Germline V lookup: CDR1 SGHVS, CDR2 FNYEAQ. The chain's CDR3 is CASSFWGKGENNEQFF. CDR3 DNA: TGTGCCAGCAGCTTTTGGGGTAAAGGGGAGAACAATGAGCAGTTCTTC.

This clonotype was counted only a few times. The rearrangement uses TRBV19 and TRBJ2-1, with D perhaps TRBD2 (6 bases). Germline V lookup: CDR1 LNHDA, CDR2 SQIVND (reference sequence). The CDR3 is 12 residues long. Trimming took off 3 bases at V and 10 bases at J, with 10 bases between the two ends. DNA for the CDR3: TGTGCCAGTAGTATCCCTAGCGCGGAGCAGTTCTTC. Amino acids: CASSIPSAEQFF. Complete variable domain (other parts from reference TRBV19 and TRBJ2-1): DGGITQSPKYLFRKEGQNVTLSCEQNLNHDAMYWYRQDPGQGLRLIYYSQIVNDFQKGDIAEGYSVSREKKESFPLTVTSAQKNPTAFYLCASSIPSAEQFFGPGTRLTVL.

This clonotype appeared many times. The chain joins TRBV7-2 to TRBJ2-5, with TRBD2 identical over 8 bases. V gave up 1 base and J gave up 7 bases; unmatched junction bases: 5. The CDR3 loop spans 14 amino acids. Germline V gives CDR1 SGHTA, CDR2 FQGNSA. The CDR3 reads CASSLETSVGTQYF. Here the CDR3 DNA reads TGTGCCAGCAGCTTAGAGACTAGCGTAGGGACCCAGTACTTC.

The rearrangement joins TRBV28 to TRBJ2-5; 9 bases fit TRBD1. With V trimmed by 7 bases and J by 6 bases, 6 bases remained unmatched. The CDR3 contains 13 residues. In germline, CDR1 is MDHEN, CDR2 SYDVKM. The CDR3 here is CASNLQGAKTQYF. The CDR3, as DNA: TGTGCCAGCAACCTACAGGGGGCTAAGACCCAGTACTTC.

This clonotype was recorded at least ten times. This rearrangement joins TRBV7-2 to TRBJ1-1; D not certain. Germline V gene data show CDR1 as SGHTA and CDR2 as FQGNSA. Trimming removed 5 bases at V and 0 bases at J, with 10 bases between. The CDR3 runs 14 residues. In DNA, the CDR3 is TGTGCCAGCAGCCTTGGACGGATGAACACTGAAGCTTTCTTT. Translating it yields CASSLGRMNTEAFF. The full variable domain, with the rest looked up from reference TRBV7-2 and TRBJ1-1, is GAGVSQSPSNKVTEKGKDVELRCDPISGHTALYWYRQSLGQGLEFLIYFQGNSAPDKSGLPSDRFSAERTGGSVSTLTIQRTQQEDSAVYLCASSLGRMNTEAFFGQGTRLTVV.

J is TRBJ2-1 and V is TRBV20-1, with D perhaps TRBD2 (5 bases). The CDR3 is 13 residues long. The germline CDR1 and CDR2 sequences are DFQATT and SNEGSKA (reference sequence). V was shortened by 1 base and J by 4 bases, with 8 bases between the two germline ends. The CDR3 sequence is CSARVGGYNEQFF. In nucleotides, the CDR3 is TGCAGTGCTAGAGTTGGAGGTTACAATGAGCAGTTCTTC.

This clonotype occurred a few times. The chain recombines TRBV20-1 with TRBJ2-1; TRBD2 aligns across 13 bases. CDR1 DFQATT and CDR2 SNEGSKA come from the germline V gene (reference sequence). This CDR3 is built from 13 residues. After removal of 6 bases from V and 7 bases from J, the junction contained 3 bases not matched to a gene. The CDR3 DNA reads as TGCAGTGCCGGGACTAGCGGGGATAATGAGCAGTTCTTC. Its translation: CSAGTSGDNEQFF.

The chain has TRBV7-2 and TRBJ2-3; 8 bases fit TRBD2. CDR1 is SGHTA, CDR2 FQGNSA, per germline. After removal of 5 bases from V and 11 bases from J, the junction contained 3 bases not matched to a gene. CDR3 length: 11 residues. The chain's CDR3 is CASSPGTRQYF. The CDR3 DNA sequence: TGTGCCAGCAGCCCCGGGACTAGGCAGTATTTT.

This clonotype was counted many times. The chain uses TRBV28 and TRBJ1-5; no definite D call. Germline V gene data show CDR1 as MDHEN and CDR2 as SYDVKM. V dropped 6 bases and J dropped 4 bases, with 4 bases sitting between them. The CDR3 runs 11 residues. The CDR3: CASSLNQPQHF. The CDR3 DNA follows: TGTGCCAGCAGCTTAAATCAGCCCCAGCATTTT.

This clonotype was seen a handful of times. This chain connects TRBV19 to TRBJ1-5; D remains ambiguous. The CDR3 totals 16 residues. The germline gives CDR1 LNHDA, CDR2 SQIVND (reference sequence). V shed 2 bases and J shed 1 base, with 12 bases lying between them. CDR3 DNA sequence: TGTGCCAGTAGTATAAGGTGGTCCAGAAGCAATCAGCCCCAGCATTTT. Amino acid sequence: CASSIRWSRSNQPQHF.

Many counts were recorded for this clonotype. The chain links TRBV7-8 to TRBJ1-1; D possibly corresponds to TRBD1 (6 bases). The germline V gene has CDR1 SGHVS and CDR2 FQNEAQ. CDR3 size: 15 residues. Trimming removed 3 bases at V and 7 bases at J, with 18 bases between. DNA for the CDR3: TGTGCCAGCAGCTTTGGGACACCGCCAAGAGTTGAAGCTTTCTTT. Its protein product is CASSFGTPPRVEAFF.

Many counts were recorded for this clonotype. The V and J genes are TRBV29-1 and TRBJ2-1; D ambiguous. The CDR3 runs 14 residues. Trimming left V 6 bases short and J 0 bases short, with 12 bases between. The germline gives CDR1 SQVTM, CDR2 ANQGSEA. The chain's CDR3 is CSVPRPISYNEQFF. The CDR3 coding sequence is TGCAGCGTGCCCAGACCGATCTCCTACAATGAGCAGTTCTTC.

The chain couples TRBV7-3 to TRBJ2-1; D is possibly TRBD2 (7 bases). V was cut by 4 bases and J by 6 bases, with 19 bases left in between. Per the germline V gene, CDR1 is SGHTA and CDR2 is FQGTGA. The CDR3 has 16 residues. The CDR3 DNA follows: TGTGCCAGCAGCTCCCTGAGGGGGGGCAGTTTCAATGAGCAGTTCTTC. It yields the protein CASSSLRGGSFNEQFF.

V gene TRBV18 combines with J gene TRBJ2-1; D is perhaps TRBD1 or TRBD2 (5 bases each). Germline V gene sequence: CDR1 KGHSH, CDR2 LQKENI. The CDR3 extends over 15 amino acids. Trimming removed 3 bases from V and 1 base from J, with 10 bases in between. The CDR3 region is CASSPKGTSYNEQFF. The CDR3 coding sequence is TGTGCCAGCTCACCTAAGGGGACGTCCTACAATGAGCAGTTCTTC.

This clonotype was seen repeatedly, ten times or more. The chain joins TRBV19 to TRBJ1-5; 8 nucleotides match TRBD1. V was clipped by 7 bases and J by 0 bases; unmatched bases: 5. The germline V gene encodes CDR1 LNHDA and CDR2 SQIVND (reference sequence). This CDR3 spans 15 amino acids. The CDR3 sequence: CASTLGTGSNQPQHF. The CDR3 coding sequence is TGTGCCAGTACCCTTGGGACAGGTAGCAATCAGCCCCAGCATTTT.

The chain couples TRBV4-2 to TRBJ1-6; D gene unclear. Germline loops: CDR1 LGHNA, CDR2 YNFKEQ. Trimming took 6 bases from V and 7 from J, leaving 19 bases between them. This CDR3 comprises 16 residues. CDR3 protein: CASRPEQMVVNSPLHF. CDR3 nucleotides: TGTGCCAGCAGACCCGAACAGATGGTTGTGAATTCACCCCTCCACTTT.

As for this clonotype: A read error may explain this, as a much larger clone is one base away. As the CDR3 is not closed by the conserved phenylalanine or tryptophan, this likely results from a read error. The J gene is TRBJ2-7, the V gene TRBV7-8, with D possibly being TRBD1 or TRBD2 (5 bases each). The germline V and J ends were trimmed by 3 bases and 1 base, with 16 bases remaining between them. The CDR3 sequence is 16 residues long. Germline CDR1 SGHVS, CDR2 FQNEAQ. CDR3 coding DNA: TGTGCCAGCAGCTTTCTGATACGGGACGGATCCTACGAGCAGTACTCC. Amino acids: CASSFLIRDGSYEQYS.